The following is a T cell receptor (beta chain) sequence with its context. The CDR3 is made up of 13 amino acids. Trimming removed 5 bases at V and 2 bases at J, with 9 bases between. Germline CDR1 ENHRY, CDR2 SYGVKD. This record belongs to a study of blood T cell repertoires in COVID-19. The wider study: Samples representing acute and convalescent COVID-19 were sourced from the United States, Italy and Spain.

Original data processing: Amplification of reference gene primers provided the estimated nucleated cell counts. Generated by immunoSEQ multiplex PCR, the TCRdb table keeps only in-frame clones and is missing some. D and trimming were read from the DNA, whereas the V and J calls and clone size are those reported in that table. The sample comprises 110,000 to 150,000 clones, around 82% of which are singletons, and 35% to 55% rests with the top ten. The V gene is TRBV10-3, the J gene TRBJ2-5; D is uncertain. The source is a human donor in a cohort sampled during active COVID-19. The sample taken for sequencing was peripheral blood. This chain's CDR3 is CAISRHTQETQYF. The CDR3 DNA is TGTGCCATCAGTCGACACACTCAAGAGACCCAGTACTTC.